This TCR beta chain was documented in a study of human T cells and chemical hapten exposure (dated by TCRdb to the early 2020s). As for the study more broadly: For sensitization, 2% DPC in acetone was applied to an approximately 2 cm by approximately 2 cm area of upper inner arm skin. Weekly therapeutic DPC doses were additionally applied to the scalp of patients throughout the roughly 24-week study period. Patch tests used Finn chambers with 0.01% DPC on the upper back, scored after 6 days by International Contact Dermatitis Research Group standards. Alopecia areata with under or over 50% scalp involvement, alopecia totalis and alopecia universalis were represented in the patient cohort, which was mostly female. The libraries were sequenced as a pool, and the TCR yield per sample differed mostly because of small variations in library volumes within the pool. This study followed changes in the peripheral blood TCR repertoire in vivo during primary and secondary sensitization of alopecia patients to the hapten diphenylcyclopropenone (DPC). Blood was sampled from patients pre-sensitization (week 0) and at 2, 6 and about 24 weeks after DPC sensitization. Roughly 30 alopecia patients gave blood for TCR sequencing at one to four time points (pre-sensitization, 2, 6 and 24 weeks).

Comment on this clonotype: Its antigen remains undetermined. Within one base of it there is no much larger clone, and no base qualities were kept.

V lost 6 bases and J lost 1 base; the stretch between them is 16 bases long. The CDR3 numbers 15 residues from cysteine through phenylalanine. Here the CDR3 DNA is all that survives: 45 bases in frame from base 1. From a lookup of the germline V gene (reference sequence), CDR1 and CDR2 are MNHEY and SMNVEV. In light of the paper, this sample's time point label describes: patch test 2, 6 weeks after DPC sensitization. This sample's treatment or condition label indicates: therapeutic diphenylcyclopropenone sensitization with weekly scalp DPC. Blood at each patch-test visit was drawn before the patch test was applied. Patients were considered eligible if aged 18 to 70, diagnosed with alopecia and deemed suitable for DPC therapy, and patients were excluded if pregnant. Total RNA was extracted from unfractionated whole blood collected in Tempus Blood RNA tubes. Points the paper makes about the study in general: Significantly more large CDR3 similarity clusters were formed by expanded TCRs than by pre-sensitization or healthy control sets, consistent with antigen-driven responses. A positive correlation was found between the number of PT1 expanded TCRs and patch test score, with significance reached at thresholds 8, 16 and 32 but not 4. Alopecia, a presumed autoimmune disease, was present in all patients, so the immune response of the patients might differ from that of healthy individuals. No change with DPC sensitization was found in the number of TCRs above 1 in 1000 frequency, and no evidence of global repertoire structure alterations was found. Repeated subsampling changed both the strength of the expansion versus patch-test correlation and the threshold at which the correlation became significant.

The method was RACE. TCRdb shows the sequencer as NextSeq 500. Library preparation attached unique molecular identifiers to individual cDNA molecules for quantitative, reproducible TCR counting. Both TCR alpha and TCR beta chains were sequenced from each blood RNA sample. The original methods were these. The median number of TCRs per sample was roughly 100,000, ranging from roughly 20,000 to 690,600. The Decombinator software suite was used to annotate the V, J and CDR3 of the TCR reads. Every sample was subsampled to the same number of TCRs (28,000) for the PS versus PT1 abundance plots. Expanded TCRs were defined as absent before sensitization and observed at least eight times at the 2-week time point. In TCRdb, the public reads were trimmed at Q25 with fastp and aligned with MiXCR, with productive beta chains retained. Records with the same CDR3 protein are collapsed into one entry carrying the most frequent genes and DNA. Clone size and V and J calls follow TCRdb, not the original study. Here the sample has about 89,000 distinct CDR3 sequences; more than 9.5% occur a single time. The ten biggest clones cover roughly 2.3% of the sample.

The source is a man in his forties with alopecia areata. Some clones in this sample may be carry-over from other donors' samples. Specimen: whole blood, collected in connection with sensitization to the hapten diphenylcyclopropenone (DPC). Recombination linked TRBV27 to TRBJ2-7; TRBD2 is a weak D gene call, 5 bases matching. The nucleotide sequence reads TGTGCCAGCAGCCCTAACTTAGAGCGGTCCTACGAGCAGTACTTC. Translation gives CASSPNLERSYEQYF.